The 23 T cell receptor beta chains below all came from one sample that was sequenced in a study of blood T cell repertoires in COVID-19. Here immunoSEQ multiplex PCR was the method, and the copy in TCRdb shows in-frame clones only, minus some. This sample yields about 250,000 clones, of which roughly 85% are seen a single time; about 5% belongs to the top ten. What was sequenced was PBMCs or T cells enriched from blood (not recorded which). The receptors shown here come from a man aged 40-55 years who had been exposed to COVID-19.

The chain employs TRBV5-1 and TRBJ2-7; 11 nucleotides match TRBD1. The CDR3 covers 16 residues. J was trimmed by 3 bases and V by 2 bases; bases with no gene match: 7. Germline assignment: CDR1 SGHRS and CDR2 YFSETQ. In DNA, the CDR3 is TGCGCCAGCAGCTTAAATACCGGGACAGGGGGCTACGAGCAGTACTTC. Its protein is CASSLNTGTGGYEQYF.

This clone was counted only a few times. This chain links TRBV2 with TRBJ1-1; unclear D gene. With 8 bases removed from V and 1 base from J, the gap between germline ends came to 11 bases. Germline V CDR1 and CDR2: SNHLY, FYNNEI. The CDR3 spans 13 residues. CDR3 sequence: CASGREENTEAFF. CDR3 nucleotide sequence: TGTGCCAGCGGGAGGGAAGAGAACACTGAAGCTTTCTTT.

The rearrangement joins TRBV7-6 to TRBJ2-1, with 10 bases lining up with TRBD2. Per germline, CDR1 SGHVS and CDR2 FNYEAQ. The CDR3 is 15 residues long. J lost 9 bases, V lost 5 bases, and 10 bases had no gene match. The CDR3 reads CASSHGLADRGEQFF. CDR3 in DNA: TGTGCCAGCAGCCACGGACTAGCGGACCGAGGTGAGCAGTTCTTC.

The V and J genes are TRBV29-1 and TRBJ2-1; 7 bases are shared with TRBD2. The CDR3 has 18 amino acids. Germline lookup yields CDR1 SQVTM and CDR2 ANQGSEA. V dropped 1 base and J dropped 3; count of bases not matched to a gene: 15. The CDR3 protein is CSVEGEDPTSSGYNEQFF. The CDR3 DNA sequence: TGCAGCGTTGAAGGCGAAGATCCGACTAGCTCGGGCTACAATGAGCAGTTCTTC.

V is TRBV18 and J is TRBJ1-1, with D unresolved. The CDR3 totals 12 residues. Germline V gene sequence: CDR1 KGHSH, CDR2 LQKENI. Trimming removed 6 bases at V and 3 bases at J, with 8 bases between. The CDR3 DNA follows: TGTGCCAGCTCCACCTCGGACACTGAAGCTTTCTTT. Its translation: CASSTSDTEAFF.

This chain uses TRBV29-1 with TRBJ2-7; D remains unclear. This CDR3 is 11 amino acids long. Per germline, CDR1 SQVTM and CDR2 ANQGSEA. V shed 0 bases and J shed 4 bases, with 4 bases lying between them. The CDR3 sequence: CSVEDLYEQYF. The CDR3, as DNA: TGCAGCGTTGAAGATCTTTACGAGCAGTACTTC.

The rearrangement links TRBV2 to TRBJ2-7; D not certain. Trimming cost V 6 bases and J 4 bases, with 4 bases left between them. The CDR3 is made up of 10 amino acids. CDR1 is SNHLY and CDR2 is FYNNEI in the germline V gene. DNA for the CDR3: TGTGCCAGCAGACTATACGAGCAGTACTTC. It yields the protein CASRLYEQYF.

The gene calls are TRBV7-9 and TRBJ2-7; 7 nucleotides match TRBD2. This CDR3 region has 13 residues. The trim removed 3 bases at V and 4 bases at J, leaving 3 bases unmatched. CDR1 and CDR2 (germline): SEHNR, FQNEAQ (reference sequence). The CDR3 region has the DNA TGTGCCAGCAGCTTGGCGGGAGCGTACGAGCAGTACTTC. This translates into CASSLAGAYEQYF.

The rearrangement uses TRBV27 and TRBJ2-1; 13 bases align to TRBD2. The germline gives CDR1 MNHEY, CDR2 SMNVEV (reference sequence). The CDR3 runs 16 residues. V shed 5 bases, J shed 0 bases, and the junction held 1 base outside the gene matches. The CDR3 sequence: CASSGTSGASYNEQFF. The DNA for the CDR3 is TGTGCCAGCAGTGGGACTAGCGGGGCCTCCTACAATGAGCAGTTCTTC.

This clone was detected only once. This rearrangement joins TRBV3-1 (or the pseudogene TRBV3-2) to TRBJ2-7; TRBD2 might be the D (5 bases). V lost 4 bases to trimming and J lost 5 bases, with 12 bases between them. The germline V gene has CDR1 LGHDT and CDR2 YNNKEL (reference sequence). CDR3 length equals 13 residues. The CDR3 DNA reads TGTGCCAGCAGCCCCGCGTCGGGGAACGAGCAGTACTTC. It is translated as CASSPASGNEQYF.

This clone was seen only a few times. The chain combines TRBV5-1 with TRBJ1-4, with 9 bases fitting TRBD1. The CDR3 is 15 amino acids. In germline, CDR1 is SGHRS, CDR2 YFSETQ. With 4 bases clipped from V and 8 bases from J, the junction kept 9 bases outside the gene matches. The CDR3 is CASSSEQGAGEKLFF. The CDR3 bases are TGCGCCAGCAGCAGCGAACAGGGGGCGGGGGAAAAACTGTTTTTT.

The V call is TRBV7-6, the J call TRBJ2-7; D ambiguous. Germline V gene lookup returns CDR1 SGHVS and CDR2 FNYEAQ. Trimming shortened V by 1 base and J by 0 bases, and 16 bases separated the two germline ends. This CDR3 has 17 residues. The CDR3 DNA reads TGTGCCAGCAGCTTAGACGCTCTTGGGCTCAGCTCCTACGAGCAGTACTTC. It codes for CASSLDALGLSSYEQYF.

The CDR3 DNA reads TGTGCCAGCAGCCCCAGCGGGGGAAGCACAGATACGCAGTATTTT. Amino acids: CASSPSGGSTDTQYF. The V and J genes are TRBV7-9 and TRBJ2-3; 8 nucleotides match TRBD2. V shed 5 bases and J 0 bases; nucleotides not matched to a gene: 4. The CDR3 is 15 amino acids. Germline values: CDR1 SEHNR, CDR2 FQNEAQ (reference sequence). The full variable domain, rest sourced from reference TRBV7-9 and TRBJ2-3, is DTGVSQNPRHKITKRGQNVTFRCDPISEHNRLYWYRQTLGQGPEFLTYFQNEAQLEKSRLLSDRFSAERPKGSFSTLEIQRTEQGDSAMYLCASSPSGGSTDTQYFGPGTRLTVL.

The chain is built from TRBV18 and TRBJ2-1; 10 positions match TRBD2. The CDR3 is 17 residues long. The germline CDR1 and CDR2 sequences are KGHSH and LQKENI. The junction had 15 bases not matched to a gene; V was cut back by 3 bases and J by 10 bases. The CDR3 nucleotides read TGTGCCAGCTCACCCCCTGGGTCCCTAGCGGGAGAGGGGGAGCAGTTCTTC. The encoded protein is CASSPPGSLAGEGEQFF. The full variable domain, rest sourced from reference TRBV18 and TRBJ2-1, is NAGVMQNPRHLVRRRGQEARLRCSPMKGHSHVYWYRQLPEEGLKFMVYLQKENIIDESGMPKERFSAEFPKEGPSILRIQQVVRGDSAAYFCASSPPGSLAGEGEQFFGPGTRLTVL.

The genes are TRBV4-2 and TRBJ2-1, with D perhaps matching TRBD2 (5 bases). V was pared by 4 bases and J by 9 bases, with 13 bases between. Germline V gives CDR1 LGHNA, CDR2 YNFKEQ. The CDR3 totals 13 residues. This CDR3 is CASSPSGGPEQFF. The CDR3 DNA sequence: TGTGCCAGCAGCCCCTCGGGCGGGCCTGAGCAGTTCTTC.

Remarks on this clone: Other nucleotide sequences in the sample specify the same CDR3. The rearrangement uses TRBV7-3 and TRBJ1-1, with D unresolved. The germline gives CDR1 SGHTA, CDR2 FQGTGA. CDR3 length: 13 amino acids. V lost 4 bases and J 2 bases, leaving 8 bases between the germline ends. CDR3 amino acids: CASSSSGNTEAFF. In nucleotides, the CDR3 is TGTGCCAGCAGCTCCAGTGGCAACACTGAAGCTTTCTTT.

The chain couples TRBV10-3 to TRBJ2-2; TRBD1 is a possible D gene (5 bases). Germline CDR1 reads ENHRY; CDR2 reads SYGVKD. The V and J ends lost 6 bases and 2 bases respectively, with 13 bases between them. The CDR3 is 15 residues long. CDR3 sequence reads: CAIRPNQGNTGELFF. In nucleotides, the CDR3 is TGTGCCATCAGACCCAACCAGGGAAACACCGGGGAGCTGTTTTTT.

This rearrangement joins TRBV10-2 to TRBJ1-4, with a possible D match to TRBD1 (5 bases). V gave up 0 bases and J gave up 6 bases, with 11 bases separating them. The CDR3 has 15 residues. Germline values: CDR1 WSHSY, CDR2 SAAADI. DNA of the CDR3: TGCGCCAGCAGTGAGTCGTGGGGCAGGGATGAAAAACTGTTTTTT. Its translation: CASSESWGRDEKLFF.

This clone has more than one count but fewer than ten. The chain couples TRBV11-2 to TRBJ1-1, with D unresolved. Trimming shortened V by 4 bases and J by 7 bases, and 16 bases separated the two germline ends. Germline loops: CDR1 SGHAT, CDR2 FQNNGV. The CDR3 loop spans 14 amino acids. The CDR3 here is CASSSYRRSSEAFF. For the CDR3, the DNA is TGTGCCAGCAGCTCCTACCGGAGGTCAAGTGAAGCTTTCTTT.

This clone was counted between two and nine times. The chain is built from TRBV6-6 and TRBJ1-6; 9 nucleotides agree with TRBD1. Germline lookup yields CDR1 MNHNY and CDR2 SVGAGI (reference sequence). The CDR3 extends over 19 amino acids. J lost 7 bases, V lost 5 bases, and 18 bases had no gene match. This CDR3 is CASSQLSGTGSNRNSPLHF. The CDR3 coding sequence is TGTGCCAGCAGTCAGCTTTCTGGGACAGGGTCAAATAGGAATTCACCCCTCCACTTT.

The V and J genes are TRBV4-2 and TRBJ2-5, with TRBD2 identical over 7 bases. Germline values: CDR1 LGHNA, CDR2 YNFKEQ. The CDR3 sequence is 14 residues long. The V and J ends lost 4 bases and 4 bases, in that order; junction bases with no gene match: 6. The chain's CDR3 is CASSRWGGGETQYF. DNA of the CDR3: TGTGCCAGCAGCCGGTGGGGGGGAGGAGAGACCCAGTACTTC.

The chain couples TRBV12-3 or TRBV12-4 to TRBJ2-1; TRBD1 might be the D (6 bases). The CDR3 runs to 10 residues. V gave up 8 bases and J gave up 8 bases, with 7 bases separating them. The CDR3 reads CASGTHEQFF. The CDR3 coding sequence is TGTGCCAGCGGGACACATGAGCAGTTCTTC.

The V call is TRBV19, the J call TRBJ1-5; D possibly corresponds to TRBD1 (6 bases). The germline V and J ends were trimmed by 6 bases and 6 bases, with 15 bases remaining between them. Per germline, CDR1 LNHDA and CDR2 SQIVND (reference sequence). The CDR3 spans 14 residues. CDR3 sequence (DNA): TGTGCCAGTAGAGGCAGGGGACGATTTCAGCCCCAGCATTTT. Translation gives CASRGRGRFQPQHF.